A selection of T cell receptor beta chains follows, all from one sample in a study of blood T cell repertoires in COVID-19. Here immunoSEQ multiplex PCR was the method, and the copy in TCRdb shows in-frame clones only, minus some. The sample gives about 62,000 clones, roughly 90% of which show up once; about 1.5% is in the top ten. The sample comprised peripheral blood. The receptors originated from a woman aged 80 or over with acute or convalescent COVID-19. Each CDR3 is given with its conserved first and last residue. Fields, in order: V gene, D gene, J gene, clone size, CDR3 protein, CDR3 DNA. D genes are given only for firm matches. Clone size is not always given. Where it is, it says once, few, many or a class for expanded clones.

TRBV19	.	TRBJ2-4	.	CASSTKKTVGIQYF	TGTGCCAGTAGTACCAAAAAGACAGTGGGCATTCAGTACTTC
TRBV6-6	.	TRBJ2-7	.	CASSYSGTYEQYF	TGTGCCAGCAGTTACTCCGGGACCTACGAGCAGTACTTC
TRBV18	.	TRBJ1-1	few	CASSPKVVGQSNTEAFF	TGTGCCAGCTCACCTAAGGTTGTTGGGCAGTCGAACACTGAAGCTTTCTTT
TRBV6-7	TRBD2	TRBJ2-2	few	CASSQDGGGAVTGELFF	TGTGCCAGCAGCCAGGACGGCGGGGGGGCAGTCACCGGGGAGCTGTTTTTT
TRBV5-5	TRBD1	TRBJ1-5	.	CASSLGQGVQSQHF	TGTGCCAGCAGCTTGGGGCAGGGGGTTCAGTCCCAGCATTTT
TRBV19	.	TRBJ2-1	.	CASSNGRGLGSGEQFF	TGTGCCAGTAGTAATGGAAGGGGTCTTGGGTCTGGTGAGCAGTTCTTC
TRBV10-3	TRBD1	TRBJ1-2	.	CAISYMDRGLNYGYTF	TGTGCCATCAGTTATATGGACAGGGGGCTAAACTATGGCTACACCTTC
TRBV3-1/TRBV3-2	.	TRBJ2-7	.	CASSRPSSGDEQYF	TGTGCCAGCAGCCGACCGTCGTCAGGGGACGAGCAGTACTTC
TRBV5-1	.	TRBJ2-7	.	CASRQGSYEQYF	TGCGCCAGCAGACAGGGATCCTACGAGCAGTACTTC
TRBV5-1	.	TRBJ2-7	.	CASSFISGSSYEQYF	TGCGCCAGCAGCTTTATTAGCGGAAGCTCCTACGAGCAGTACTTC
TRBV7-9	TRBD1	TRBJ1-1	.	CASSLGGQGAEAFF	TGTGCCAGCAGCTTAGGAGGACAGGGGGCAGAAGCTTTCTTT
TRBV29-1	.	TRBJ2-7	few	CSVTGQVYEQYF	TGCAGCGTTACAGGGCAGGTCTACGAGCAGTACTTC
TRBV3-1/TRBV3-2	.	TRBJ2-1	.	CASSAGTASYNEQFF	TGTGCCAGCAGCGCCGGGACTGCCTCCTACAATGAGCAGTTCTTC
TRBV4-1	TRBD1	TRBJ1-2	few	CASSQDHGTGGGYTF	TGCGCCAGCAGCCAAGATCACGGGACAGGGGGAGGCTACACCTTC
TRBV7-2	TRBD2	TRBJ2-7	.	CASSWTAGGPYEQYF	TGTGCCAGCAGCTGGACTGCGGGGGGGCCCTACGAGCAGTACTTC
TRBV6-7	TRBD1	TRBJ1-4	.	CASRGTGIGEKLFF	TGTGCCAGCAGGGGGACAGGGATTGGTGAAAAACTGTTTTTT
TRBV5-4	.	TRBJ1-2	.	CASSVGGIPYGYTF	TGTGCCAGCAGCGTTGGGGGGATCCCCTATGGCTACACCTTC
TRBV19	.	TRBJ1-1	.	CASRGELRMNTEAFF	TGTGCCAGTAGGGGAGAGCTCCGCATGAACACTGAAGCTTTCTTT
TRBV28	TRBD1	TRBJ2-1	once	CASSLSSGTVTYNEQFF	TGTGCCAGCAGTTTATCTTCCGGGACAGTGACCTACAATGAGCAGTTCTTC
TRBV5-1	.	TRBJ2-6	.	CASSSVQGRANVLTF	TGCGCCAGCAGCTCGGTTCAGGGCAGGGCCAACGTCCTGACTTTC
TRBV29-1	TRBD1	TRBJ2-7	.	CSVLDRALEQYF	TGCAGCGTTCTGGACAGGGCCCTCGAGCAGTACTTC
TRBV27	.	TRBJ2-1	.	CASSPKGRNEQFF	TGTGCCAGCAGTCCCAAGGGGAGGAATGAGCAGTTCTTC
TRBV11-2	.	TRBJ1-5	.	CASSLDRGSYQPQHF	TGTGCCAGCAGCTTAGACCGGGGGAGTTATCAGCCCCAGCATTTT
TRBV24-1	TRBD2	TRBJ2-6	.	CATSDSGGFVSGANVLTF	TGTGCCACCAGTGATTCGGGGGGGTTCGTCTCTGGGGCCAACGTCCTGACTTTC
TRBV2	.	TRBJ2-7	.	CASSLSVGLGSSYEQYF	TGTGCCAGCAGTCTATCCGTTGGACTGGGGAGCTCCTACGAGCAGTACTTC
TRBV28	TRBD2	TRBJ2-5	.	CASSPESGSFGTQYF	TGTGCCAGCAGCCCGGAAAGCGGGAGCTTTGGGACCCAGTACTTC
TRBV10-3	.	TRBJ1-5	.	CAISESAGAIGNQPQHF	TGTGCCATCAGTGAGTCTGCGGGGGCGATAGGCAATCAGCCCCAGCATTTT
TRBV5-6	.	TRBJ1-5	.	CASSNQPGQPQHF	TGTGCCAGCAGTAATCAACCCGGGCAGCCCCAGCATTTT
TRBV11-2	.	TRBJ1-2	.	CASSPRDNRGGYTF	TGTGCCAGCAGCCCCCGGGACAACCGCGGGGGCTACACCTTC
TRBV10-3	.	TRBJ1-3	.	CAIRGFSGGVGGNTIYF	TGTGCCATCAGGGGTTTTTCAGGAGGGGTAGGTGGAAACACCATATATTTT
TRBV18	TRBD1	TRBJ2-5	.	CASSPYGTGEFGETQYF	TGTGCCAGCTCACCATATGGGACAGGGGAATTTGGAGAGACCCAGTACTTC
TRBV27	.	TRBJ1-5	few	CASSEIRGWSQPQHF	TGTGCCAGCAGTGAGATCAGGGGTTGGTCTCAGCCCCAGCATTTT
TRBV6-6	.	TRBJ1-1	.	CASSWDTLRTTEAFF	TGTGCCAGCAGTTGGGACACCCTCCGAACAACTGAAGCTTTCTTT
TRBV7-2	.	TRBJ1-1	.	CASSRRQRNTEAFF	TGTGCCAGCAGCCGCAGACAGAGAAACACTGAAGCTTTCTTT
TRBV19	TRBD2	TRBJ2-5	.	CASSVRLAGGEGETQYF	TGTGCCAGTAGTGTGAGACTAGCGGGAGGAGAAGGAGAGACCCAGTACTTC